The entry that follows covers one TCR beta chain sequence. Which antigen it targets is not known. From cysteine to phenylalanine, the CDR3 is 13 amino acids long. The DNA is unrecorded. The germline V gene supplies CDR1 SQVTM and CDR2 ANQGSEA. The record originates from a study of CXCR3-negative and CXCR3-positive naive CD8 T cells (dated by TCRdb to the late 2010s). In the study overall: In total, roughly 130 million TRB reads were obtained, corresponding to roughly 1.5 +/- 0.3 million reads per library. Data from 11 donors, pooled across two independent experiments, went into the diversity and physicochemical repertoire analyses. The TRBV-TRBJ cluster analysis covered naive subsets from 5 donors and memory cells from 3 donors. What the research found in general, with its limitations: Because surface CD5, which has been linked to self-reactivity in mice, was comparable between naive subsets, TCR interaction strength was also inferred from TRB CDR3 physicochemical properties. TRB CDR3s from CXCR3-positive naive cells showed higher hydrophobicity (lower Kidera factor 4), lower energy, and higher strength and volume indices than CXCR3-negative naive cells. Repertoire diversity was comparably high in both naive subsets but much lower in memory CD8+ T cells. TRBV-TRBJ usage was similar between naive CXCR3-negative and CXCR3-positive cells from the same donor, while memory cells showed distinct patterns. Freshly isolated PBMCs were used for most assays because CXCR3 expression partially decreased after cryopreservation.

The reads were generated on a NextSeq 550. The Human TCR Profiling Kit (MiLaboratory) was used to make UMI-labeled 5' RACE TRB cDNA libraries. The full amount of extracted RNA was used for cDNA synthesis, and the full amount of resulting cDNA was used for PCR amplification. The libraries were made side by side, with each library going through the same number of PCR cycles. In the paper's pipeline: With a requirement of at least two reads per UMI, MIGEC and MiXCR extracted about 52,000 +/- 9,100 unique UMI-labeled TRB cDNA molecules per library. On average, 40,000 +/- 10,000 functional in-frame TRB CDR3 nucleotide clonotypes lacking stop codons were found per library. After downsampling to 5000 UMI-labeled TRB molecules per sample, diversity metrics such as normalized Shannon-Wiener and Chao1 were calculated in VDJtools. For the central five CDR3 residues, VDJtools calculated physicochemical properties weighted by clonotype size, namely interaction energy, strength, volume and Kidera factor 4. Reprocessed by TCRdb, the reads give a single entry per CDR3 protein sequence, without DNA. The V and J calls were not made by the authors but by TCRdb's processing. The table held for this sample gives around 110,000 distinct CDR3 sequences. The ten largest make up roughly 0.38% of the sample.

Each CD8+ T cell subset was flow-sorted in triplicate, with roughly 330,000 cells per subset placed directly into RLT lysis buffer. Naive CD8+ T cells were defined stringently as CD45RO-CCR7+CD27+CD95- to exclude memory contaminants. Using standard density gradient centrifugation, peripheral blood mononuclear cells were isolated from buffy coats. Naive CXCR3-negative and CXCR3-positive CD8+ T cells were flow-sorted on a FACSAria III. An RNeasy Mini Kit was used to extract total RNA from the sorted cells. The clonotype comes from a human donor in good health. Some clones in this sample may be carry-over from other donors' samples. The chain is made from TRBV29-1 and TRBJ2-2. Sequencing used naive CXCR3+ CD8+ T cells from blood. This sample's cell subset or site label indicates: CD45RO-CCR7+CD27+CD95- naive CD8+ T cells expressing CXCR3 (TNR3+). The CDR3 reads CSVQLPNTGELFF.